These T cell receptor beta chains were read from a single sample in a study of blood T cell repertoires in COVID-19. The assay was immunoSEQ multiplex PCR, and TCRdb's table has in-frame clones only and misses some. The sample includes about 160,000 clones, about 91% of them seen just once. Sequenced input: peripheral blood. The source is a woman aged 55 to 70 who had recovered from COVID-19. Each CDR3 is given with its conserved first and last residue. Each record gives: clone size, V gene, D gene, J gene, CDR3 protein, CDR3 DNA. D genes are given only for firm matches. Expanded clones get a size class; other rows say once, few or many, or leave the size out.

.	TRBV5-1	.	TRBJ2-2	CASSFSETGELFF	TGCGCCAGCAGCTTTAGCGAGACCGGGGAGCTGTTTTTT
.	TRBV28	.	TRBJ1-4	CASLGGGDEKLFF	TGTGCCAGCTTGGGAGGGGGTGATGAAAAACTGTTTTTT
.	TRBV13	TRBD2	TRBJ2-3	CASSRRLAGDNTDTQYF	TGTGCCAGCAGCCGACGACTAGCGGGGGACAACACAGATACGCAGTATTTT
.	TRBV5-1	TRBD1	TRBJ1-5	CASSLTGQEYQPQHF	TGCGCCAGCAGCTTAACGGGACAGGAATATCAGCCCCAGCATTTT
.	TRBV6-5	.	TRBJ2-3	CASRGSASTDTQYF	TGTGCCAGTAGGGGGAGCGCTTCCACAGATACGCAGTATTTT
.	TRBV30	TRBD1	TRBJ2-7	CASIRDSYEQYF	TGTGCCTCTATCCGGGACAGCTACGAGCAGTACTTC
.	TRBV19	.	TRBJ2-7	CASSIRGFSYEQYF	TGTGCCAGTAGTATTAGGGGTTTTTCCTACGAGCAGTACTTC
once	TRBV30	TRBD2	TRBJ2-1	CAWSVRTSGVDEQFF	TGTGCCTGGAGTGTAAGGACTAGCGGGGTCGATGAGCAGTTCTTC
once	TRBV2	.	TRBJ1-2	CASSERTVYGYTF	TGTGCCAGCAGTGAGCGGACAGTCTATGGCTACACCTTC
.	TRBV4-2	.	TRBJ1-6	CASSQETVNSPLHF	TGTGCCAGCAGCCAAGAAACGGTGAATTCACCCCTCCACTTT
once	TRBV5-1	TRBD2	TRBJ2-5	CASSPGVAGEETQYF	TGCGCCAGCAGCCCCGGGGTAGCGGGGGAAGAGACCCAGTACTTC
.	TRBV21-1	.	TRBJ1-5	CASSKKPDREETTDSQPQHF	TGTGCCAGCAGCAAAAAACCGGACAGGGAGGAAACTACGGATAGTCAGCCCCAGCATTTT
.	TRBV5-4	TRBD1	TRBJ1-2	CASRVTGTNYGYTF	TGTGCCAGCAGAGTGACAGGGACTAACTATGGCTACACCTTC
.	TRBV4-1	.	TRBJ1-2	CASSQDLNRITLGYTF	TGCGCCAGCAGCCAAGATCTAAACAGGATCACCCTTGGCTACACCTTC
.	TRBV2	.	TRBJ1-2	CASSSVDSSYGYTF	TGTGCCAGCAGTAGTGTGGACAGCAGCTATGGCTACACCTTC
.	TRBV1	.	TRBJ1-1	CTSSQDRGGRLNTEAFF	TGCACCAGCAGCCAAGATCGGGGGGGACGGTTGAACACTGAAGCTTTCTTT
.	TRBV19	TRBD1	TRBJ1-1	CASSIETGGTEAFF	TGTGCCAGTAGTATAGAGACAGGGGGCACTGAAGCTTTCTTT
.	TRBV18	.	TRBJ2-2	CASSPFDGVTGELFF	TGTGCCAGCTCACCTTTCGACGGAGTCACCGGGGAGCTGTTTTTT
once	TRBV11-2	.	TRBJ1-3	CASSSLRSGNTIYF	TGTGCCAGCAGCTCCCTGAGGTCTGGAAACACCATATATTTT
once	TRBV10-2	TRBD1	TRBJ1-1	CASRMGQANTEAFF	TGCGCCAGCAGGATGGGACAGGCGAACACTGAAGCTTTCTTT
.	TRBV5-5	.	TRBJ2-1	CASSSTGSWGNEQFF	TGTGCCAGCAGCTCTACGGGGAGTTGGGGCAATGAGCAGTTCTTC
.	TRBV6-5	.	TRBJ1-1	CASSRDREAFF	TGTGCCAGCAGCCGAGACAGGGAAGCTTTCTTT
.	TRBV11-2	.	TRBJ2-7	CASSFSSYEQYF	TGTGCCAGCAGCTTCTCCAGCTACGAGCAGTACTTC
.	TRBV5-1	.	TRBJ2-5	CASRTEQETQYF	TGCGCCAGCAGGACAGAACAAGAGACCCAGTACTTC
.	TRBV28	TRBD2	TRBJ2-3	CASSVGLEAQYF	TGTGCCAGCAGTGTAGGACTAGAGGCGCAGTATTTT
.	TRBV18	TRBD1	TRBJ1-2	CASSPRTGSGYTF	TGTGCCAGCTCACCGAGGACAGGGAGTGGCTACACCTTC
.	TRBV9	.	TRBJ2-3	CASSVGQAPDTQYF	TGTGCCAGCAGCGTAGGGCAGGCCCCCGATACGCAGTATTTT
.	TRBV5-1	.	TRBJ2-3	CASSWGDATDTQYF	TGCGCCAGCAGCTGGGGGGACGCCACAGATACGCAGTATTTT
.	TRBV5-8	TRBD1	TRBJ2-7	CASSRMTGIYEQYF	TGTGCCAGCAGCCGTATGACAGGGATCTACGAGCAGTACTTC
.	TRBV28	TRBD1	TRBJ1-2	CASSFPALQGKGYTF	TGTGCCAGCAGTTTTCCAGCCCTACAGGGGAAAGGCTACACCTTC
.	TRBV5-1	TRBD1	TRBJ1-6	CASSLGTGTISLHF	TGCGCCAGCAGCTTGGGGACAGGTACTATTTCCCTCCACTTT
.	TRBV28	TRBD1	TRBJ2-7	CASGTVAYEQYF	TGTGCCAGCGGGACAGTAGCCTACGAGCAGTACTTC
.	TRBV19	.	TRBJ1-1	CASSGGPGAVKAFF	TGTGCCAGTAGCGGGGGGCCAGGGGCGGTGAAAGCTTTCTTT
.	TRBV6-1	.	TRBJ1-2	CASSDGGDYGYTF	TGTGCCAGCAGTGATGGAGGGGACTATGGCTACACCTTC
.	TRBV5-1	TRBD1	TRBJ2-7	CASRPGQGTEQYF	TGCGCCAGCAGACCGGGACAGGGGACCGAGCAGTACTTC
.	TRBV9	.	TRBJ2-5	CASSVSSGAQQETQYF	TGTGCCAGCAGCGTATCAAGTGGGGCACAGCAAGAGACCCAGTACTTC
.	TRBV19	.	TRBJ1-5	CASIDVGDGNQPQHF	TGTGCCAGTATCGATGTAGGGGATGGGAATCAGCCCCAGCATTTT
.	TRBV28	.	TRBJ1-1	CASSLLGLNTEAFF	TGTGCCAGCAGTTTATTGGGCTTGAACACTGAAGCTTTCTTT
.	TRBV6-6	.	TRBJ1-4	CASIAGWWTNEKLFF	TGTGCCAGCATTGCCGGTTGGTGGACTAATGAAAAACTGTTTTTT